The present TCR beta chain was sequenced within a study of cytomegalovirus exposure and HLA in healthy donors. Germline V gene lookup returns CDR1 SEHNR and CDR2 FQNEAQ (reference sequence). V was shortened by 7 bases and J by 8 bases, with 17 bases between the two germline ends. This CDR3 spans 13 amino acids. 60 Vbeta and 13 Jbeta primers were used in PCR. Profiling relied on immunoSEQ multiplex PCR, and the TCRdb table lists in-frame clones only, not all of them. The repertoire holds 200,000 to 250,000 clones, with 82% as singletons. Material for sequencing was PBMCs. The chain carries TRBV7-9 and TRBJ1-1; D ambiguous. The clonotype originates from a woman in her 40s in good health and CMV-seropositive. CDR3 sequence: CASIPMRDLEAFF. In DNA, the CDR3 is TGTGCCAGCATCCCAATGAGGGATCTGGAAGCTTTCTTT.